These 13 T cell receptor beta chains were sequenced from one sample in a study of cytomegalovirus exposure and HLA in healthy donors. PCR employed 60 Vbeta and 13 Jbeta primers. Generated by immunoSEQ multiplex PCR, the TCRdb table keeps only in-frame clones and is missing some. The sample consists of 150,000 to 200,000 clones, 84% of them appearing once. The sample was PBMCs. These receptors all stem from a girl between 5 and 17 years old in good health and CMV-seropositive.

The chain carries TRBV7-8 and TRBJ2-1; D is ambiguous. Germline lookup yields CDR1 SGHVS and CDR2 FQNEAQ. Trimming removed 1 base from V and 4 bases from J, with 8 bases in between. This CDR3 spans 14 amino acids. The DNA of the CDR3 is TGTGCCAGCAGCTTAGTTTACGGGTACAATGAGCAGTTCTTC. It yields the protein CASSLVYGYNEQFF.

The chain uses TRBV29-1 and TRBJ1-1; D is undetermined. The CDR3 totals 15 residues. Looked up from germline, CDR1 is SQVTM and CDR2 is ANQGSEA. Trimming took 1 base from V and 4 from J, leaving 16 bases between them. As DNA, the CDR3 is TGCAGCGTTGAAGGACGTAGAGGGAGTCGCACTGAAGCTTTCTTT. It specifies CSVEGRRGSRTEAFF.

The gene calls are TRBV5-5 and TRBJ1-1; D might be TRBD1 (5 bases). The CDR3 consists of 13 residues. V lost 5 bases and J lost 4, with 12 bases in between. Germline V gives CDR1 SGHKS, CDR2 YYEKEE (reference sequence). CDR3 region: CASRVQGSTEAFF. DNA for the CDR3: TGTGCCAGCAGGGTTCAGGGAAGCACTGAAGCTTTCTTT.

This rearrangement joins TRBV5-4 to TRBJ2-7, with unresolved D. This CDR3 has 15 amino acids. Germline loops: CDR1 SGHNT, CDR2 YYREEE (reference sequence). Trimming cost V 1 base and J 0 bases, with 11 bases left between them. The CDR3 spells CASSLIGLNSYEQYF. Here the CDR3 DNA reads TGTGCCAGCAGCTTGATCGGGTTAAACTCCTACGAGCAGTACTTC. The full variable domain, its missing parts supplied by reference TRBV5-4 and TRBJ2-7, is ETGVTQSPTHLIKTRGQQVTLRCSSQSGHNTVSWYQQALGQGPQFIFQYYREEENGRGNFPPRFSGLQFPNYSSELNVNALELDDSALYLCASSLIGLNSYEQYFGPGTRLTVT.

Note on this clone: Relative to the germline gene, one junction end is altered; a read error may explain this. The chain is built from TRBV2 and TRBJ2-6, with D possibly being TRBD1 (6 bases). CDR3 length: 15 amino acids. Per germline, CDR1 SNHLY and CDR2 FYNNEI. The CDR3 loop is CASSDRGSGANGLTF. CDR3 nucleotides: TGTGCCAGCAGTGACAGGGGATCTGGGGCCAACGGCCTGACTTTC.

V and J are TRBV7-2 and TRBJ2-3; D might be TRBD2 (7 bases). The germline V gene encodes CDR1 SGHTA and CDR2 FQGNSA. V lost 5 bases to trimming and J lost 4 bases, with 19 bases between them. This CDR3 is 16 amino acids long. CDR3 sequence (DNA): TGTGCCAGCAGCCCCCCTAGAAGGGGGAGGGCAGATACGCAGTATTTT. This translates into CASSPPRRGRADTQYF. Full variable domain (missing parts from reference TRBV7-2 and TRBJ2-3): GAGVSQSPSNKVTEKGKDVELRCDPISGHTALYWYRQSLGQGLEFLIYFQGNSAPDKSGLPSDRFSAERTGGSVSTLTIQRTQQEDSAVYLCASSPPRRGRADTQYFGPGTRLTVL.

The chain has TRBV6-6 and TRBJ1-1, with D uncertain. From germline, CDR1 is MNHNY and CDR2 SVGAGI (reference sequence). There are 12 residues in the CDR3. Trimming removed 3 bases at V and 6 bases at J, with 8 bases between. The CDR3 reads CASSYGVSEAFF. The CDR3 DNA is TGTGCCAGCAGTTATGGAGTCTCTGAAGCTTTCTTT.

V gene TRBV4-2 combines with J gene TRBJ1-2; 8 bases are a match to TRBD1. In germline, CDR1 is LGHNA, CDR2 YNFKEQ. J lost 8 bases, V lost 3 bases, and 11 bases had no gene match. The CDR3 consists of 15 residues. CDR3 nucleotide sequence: TGTGCCAGCAGCCAGGAACAGGGGGACGTTGGAGGCTACACCTTC. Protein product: CASSQEQGDVGGYTF.

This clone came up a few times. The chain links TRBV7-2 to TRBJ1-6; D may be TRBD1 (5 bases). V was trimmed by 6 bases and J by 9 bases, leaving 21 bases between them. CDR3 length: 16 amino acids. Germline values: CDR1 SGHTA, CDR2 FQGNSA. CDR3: CASSRIAGTGGSPLHF. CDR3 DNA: TGTGCCAGCAGTCGTATCGCCGGGACGGGGGGTTCACCCCTCCACTTT.

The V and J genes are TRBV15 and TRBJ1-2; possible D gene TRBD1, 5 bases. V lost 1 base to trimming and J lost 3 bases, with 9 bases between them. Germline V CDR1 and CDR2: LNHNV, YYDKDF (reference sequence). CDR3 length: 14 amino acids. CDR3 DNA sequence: TGTGCCACCAGCAGAGGTACAGGCGACTATGGCTACACCTTC. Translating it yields CATSRGTGDYGYTF.

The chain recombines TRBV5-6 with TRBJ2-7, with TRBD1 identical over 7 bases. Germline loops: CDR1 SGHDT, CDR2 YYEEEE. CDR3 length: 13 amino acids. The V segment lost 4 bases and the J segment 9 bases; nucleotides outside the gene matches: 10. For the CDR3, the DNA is TGTGCCAGCAGCACCCCAGACAGGGCGTCGCAGTACTTC. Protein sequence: CASSTPDRASQYF.

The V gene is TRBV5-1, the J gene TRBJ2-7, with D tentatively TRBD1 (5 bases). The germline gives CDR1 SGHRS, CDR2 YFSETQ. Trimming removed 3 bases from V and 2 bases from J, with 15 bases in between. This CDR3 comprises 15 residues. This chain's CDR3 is CASSSNPDMPYEQYF. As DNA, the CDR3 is TGCGCCAGCAGCTCGAACCCGGACATGCCCTACGAGCAGTACTTC. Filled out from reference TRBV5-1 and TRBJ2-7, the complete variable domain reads KAGVTQTPRYLIKTRGQQVTLSCSPISGHRSVSWYQQTPGQGLQFLFEYFSETQRNKGNFPGRFSGRQFSNSRSEMNVSTLELGDSALYLCASSSNPDMPYEQYFGPGTRLTVT.

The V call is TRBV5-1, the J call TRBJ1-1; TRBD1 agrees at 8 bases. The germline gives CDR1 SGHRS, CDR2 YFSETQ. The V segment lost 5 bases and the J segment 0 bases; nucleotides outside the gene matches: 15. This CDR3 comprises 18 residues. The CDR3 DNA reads TGCGCCAGCAGACTAGGACAGGGACACGATTGGATGAACACTGAAGCTTTCTTT. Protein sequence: CASRLGQGHDWMNTEAFF. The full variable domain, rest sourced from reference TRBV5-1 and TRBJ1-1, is KAGVTQTPRYLIKTRGQQVTLSCSPISGHRSVSWYQQTPGQGLQFLFEYFSETQRNKGNFPGRFSGRQFSNSRSEMNVSTLELGDSALYLCASRLGQGHDWMNTEAFFGQGTRLTVV.